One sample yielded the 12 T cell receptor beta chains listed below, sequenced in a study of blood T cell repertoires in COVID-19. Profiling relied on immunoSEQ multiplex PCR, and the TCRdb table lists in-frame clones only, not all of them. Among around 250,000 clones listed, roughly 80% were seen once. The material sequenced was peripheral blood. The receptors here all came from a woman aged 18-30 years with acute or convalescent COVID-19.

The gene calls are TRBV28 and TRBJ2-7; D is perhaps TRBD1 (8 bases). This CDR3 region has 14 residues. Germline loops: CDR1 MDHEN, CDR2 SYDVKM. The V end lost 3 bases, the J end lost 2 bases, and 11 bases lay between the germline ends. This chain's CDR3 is CASSFTGGAYEQYF. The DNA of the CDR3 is TGTGCCAGCAGTTTTACAGGGGGGGCCTACGAGCAGTACTTC.

The CDR3 region has the DNA TGTGCCAGCAGTCCTAGGACGGGACTACGCACAGATACGCAGTATTTT. Translating gives CASSPRTGLRTDTQYF. V and J are TRBV13 and TRBJ2-3; 7 bases align to TRBD2. With 6 bases clipped from V and 1 base from J, the junction kept 10 bases outside the gene matches. The CDR3 runs 16 residues. The germline V gene encodes CDR1 PRHDT and CDR2 FYEKMQ (reference sequence).

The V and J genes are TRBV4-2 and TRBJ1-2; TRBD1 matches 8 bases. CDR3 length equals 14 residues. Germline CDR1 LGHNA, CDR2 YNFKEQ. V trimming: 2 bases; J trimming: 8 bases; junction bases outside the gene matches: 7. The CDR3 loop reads CASSQPDRGGGYTF. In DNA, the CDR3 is TGTGCCAGCAGCCAACCCGACAGGGGTGGAGGCTACACCTTC.

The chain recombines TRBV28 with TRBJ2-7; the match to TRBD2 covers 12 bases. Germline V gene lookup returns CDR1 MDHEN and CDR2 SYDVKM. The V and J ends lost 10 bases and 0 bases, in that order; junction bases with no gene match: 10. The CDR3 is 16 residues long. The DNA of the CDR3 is TGTGCCATTTCGACTAGCGGGAGAGGGGACTCCTACGAGCAGTACTTC. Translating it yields CAISTSGRGDSYEQYF. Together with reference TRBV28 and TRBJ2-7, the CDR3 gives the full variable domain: DVKVTQSSRYLVKRTGEKVFLECVQDMDHENMFWYRQDPGLGLRLIYFSYDVKMKEKGDIPEGYSVSREKKERFSLILESASTNQTSMYLCAISTSGRGDSYEQYFGPGTRLTVT.

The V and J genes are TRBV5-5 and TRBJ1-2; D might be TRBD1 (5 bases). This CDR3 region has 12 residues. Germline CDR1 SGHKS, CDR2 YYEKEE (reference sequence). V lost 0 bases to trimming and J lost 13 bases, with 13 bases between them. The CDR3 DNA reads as TGTGCCAGCAGCTTGGTGACAGCACAGTTCACCTTC. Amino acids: CASSLVTAQFTF.

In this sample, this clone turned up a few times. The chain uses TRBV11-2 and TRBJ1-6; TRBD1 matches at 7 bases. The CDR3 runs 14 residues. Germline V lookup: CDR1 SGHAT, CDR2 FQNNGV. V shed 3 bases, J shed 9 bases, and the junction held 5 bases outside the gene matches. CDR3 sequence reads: CASSFPAGGSPLHF. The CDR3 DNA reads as TGTGCCAGCAGCTTCCCGGCAGGGGGTTCACCCCTCCACTTT.

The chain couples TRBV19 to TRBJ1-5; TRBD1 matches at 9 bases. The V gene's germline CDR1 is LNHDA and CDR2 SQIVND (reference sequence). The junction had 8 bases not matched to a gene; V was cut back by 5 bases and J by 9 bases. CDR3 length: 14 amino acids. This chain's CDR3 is CASSPQQGAGPQHF. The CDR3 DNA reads TGTGCCAGTAGTCCACAACAGGGGGCAGGGCCCCAGCATTTT.

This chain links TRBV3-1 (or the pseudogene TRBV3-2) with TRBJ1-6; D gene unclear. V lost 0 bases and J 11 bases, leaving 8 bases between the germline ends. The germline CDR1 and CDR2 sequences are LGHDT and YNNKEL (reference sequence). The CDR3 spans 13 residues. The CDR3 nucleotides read TGTGCCAGCAGCCAAGATAGATCCACACCCCTCCACTTT. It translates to CASSQDRSTPLHF.

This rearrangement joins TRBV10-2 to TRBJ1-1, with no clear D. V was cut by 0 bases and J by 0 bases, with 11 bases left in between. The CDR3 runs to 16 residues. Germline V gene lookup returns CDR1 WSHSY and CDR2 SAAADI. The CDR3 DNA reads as TGCGCCAGCAGTGAGTCGGTCAGCGGCATGAACACTGAAGCTTTCTTT. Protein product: CASSESVSGMNTEAFF.

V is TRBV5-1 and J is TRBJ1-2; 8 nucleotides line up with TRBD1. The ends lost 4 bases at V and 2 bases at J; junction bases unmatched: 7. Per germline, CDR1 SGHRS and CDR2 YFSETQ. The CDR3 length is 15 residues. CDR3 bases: TGCGCCAGCAGCCTGGGGGCAGGGGGCAACTATGGCTACACCTTC. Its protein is CASSLGAGGNYGYTF.

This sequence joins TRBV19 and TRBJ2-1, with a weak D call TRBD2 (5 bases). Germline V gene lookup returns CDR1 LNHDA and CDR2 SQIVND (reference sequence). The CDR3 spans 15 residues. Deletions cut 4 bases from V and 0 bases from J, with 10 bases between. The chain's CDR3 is CASSTGLRSYNEQFF. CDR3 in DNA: TGTGCCAGTAGTACCGGACTCCGCTCCTACAATGAGCAGTTCTTC.

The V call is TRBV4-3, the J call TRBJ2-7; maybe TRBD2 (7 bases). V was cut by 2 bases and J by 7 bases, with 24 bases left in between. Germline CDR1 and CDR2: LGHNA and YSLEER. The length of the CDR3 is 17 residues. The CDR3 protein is CASSQRWLGGQVIEQYF. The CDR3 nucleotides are TGCGCCAGCAGCCAAAGGTGGTTGGGGGGGCAGGTGATAGAGCAGTACTTC.